What follows describes a single TCR beta chain. What it recognizes is unknown. The V gene's germline CDR1 is SGHAT and CDR2 FQNNGV. The ends lost 5 bases at V and 7 bases at J; junction bases unmatched: 9. The CDR3 has 14 amino acids. Assay used: immunoSEQ multiplex PCR; TCRdb lists only in-frame clones, some missing. The repertoire holds around 26,000 clones, with approximately 69% as singletons. These data originate in a study of PD-1 blockade in classical Hodgkin lymphoma. Brentuximab vedotin exposure varied, and every patient relapsed after autologous stem cell transplantation. Findings and caveats of the study: Exclusion removed patients who began nivolumab under 1 year after ASCT. By C4D1, diversity of CD4+ TCRs had risen significantly, whereas that of CD8+ TCRs had not.

Sequenced here: peripheral blood mononuclear cells (PBMCs), sampled at baseline. The rearrangement joins TRBV11-2 to TRBJ2-7, with 9 nucleotides matching TRBD2. The source is a human donor with classical Hodgkin lymphoma. DNA for the CDR3: TGTGCCAGCAGCCCGATAGCGGGAGCGTGGGAGCAGTACTTC. Protein: CASSPIAGAWEQYF.